These T cell receptor beta chains were read from a single sample in a study of beta chain features in type 1 diabetes. The protocol was immunoSEQ multiplex PCR, while the TCRdb copy is restricted to in-frame clones and leaves out a portion. This table has about 160,000 clones, about 63% appearing once. Input material: naive CD4+ T cells from blood. All receptors derive from a man aged 25-45 years with type 1 diabetes. Both conserved end residues are part of each CDR3. A D gene is named only where the DNA matches it firmly. Rows give clone size only sometimes, using once, few, many, or a class for an expanded clone.

CDR3 protein	CDR3 DNA	CDR3 length	J gene	V gene	clone size	D gene
CSVDEFQETQYF	TGCAGCGTTGACGAGTTCCAAGAGACCCAGTACTTC	12	TRBJ2-5	TRBV29-1	-	-
CASSLAGGTDTQYF	TGTGCCAGCAGTCTAGCGGGGGGCACAGATACGCAGTATTTT	14	TRBJ2-3	TRBV6-5	-	TRBD2
CASSQDRGLAGNTQYF	TGCGCCAGCAGCCAAGACCGTGGACTAGCGGGAAATACGCAGTATTTT	16	TRBJ2-3	TRBV4-1	-	TRBD2
CASSRRTGKNTGELFF	TGTGCCAGCAGTCGCCGGACAGGGAAGAACACCGGGGAGCTGTTTTTT	16	TRBJ2-2	TRBV14	-	TRBD1
CASTWDRVYEQYF	TGCGCCAGCACCTGGGACAGGGTCTACGAGCAGTACTTC	13	TRBJ2-7	TRBV23-1	-	TRBD1
CASSRDRDNSPLHF	TGTGCCAGCAGCAGGGACAGAGATAATTCACCCCTCCACTTT	14	TRBJ1-6	TRBV28	few	TRBD1
CAWSGVDQPQHF	TGTGCCTGGAGTGGTGTGGATCAGCCCCAGCATTTT	12	TRBJ1-5	TRBV30	-	-
CASSDPRIGIGYTF	TGTGCCAGCAGTGACCCGAGAATAGGAATTGGCTACACCTTC	14	TRBJ1-2	TRBV2	-	-
CAWRGLAGRTDTQYF	TGTGCCTGGAGAGGACTAGCGGGTCGCACAGATACGCAGTATTTT	15	TRBJ2-3	TRBV30	-	TRBD2
CASSPGPLTYEQYF	TGCGCCAGCAGCCCGGGTCCCTTGACCTACGAGCAGTACTTC	14	TRBJ2-7	TRBV4-3	-	-
CASSPRRATGQETQYF	TGTGCCAGCAGCCCCCGACGTGCGACAGGTCAAGAGACCCAGTACTTC	16	TRBJ2-5	TRBV9	-	-
CAWRTWAGYNSPLHF	TGTGCCTGGCGGACGTGGGCCGGGTATAATTCACCCCTCCACTTT	15	TRBJ1-6	TRBV30	-	-
CAWDQHGGAWDTQYF	TGTGCCTGGGACCAGCACGGGGGGGCATGGGATACGCAGTATTTT	15	TRBJ2-3	TRBV30	few	TRBD2
CASSIVVESNYGYTF	TGTGCCAGTAGTATAGTTGTGGAGTCTAACTATGGCTACACCTTC	15	TRBJ1-2	TRBV19	-	-
CAWSAGTGGHNEQLF	TGTGCCTGGAGTGCCGGGACAGGGGGCCACAATGAGCAGCTCTTC	15	TRBJ2-1	TRBV30	-	TRBD1
CASSYSGRILTGELFF	TGTGCCAGCAGTTATAGCGGCCGTATCCTTACCGGGGAGCTGTTTTTT	16	TRBJ2-2	TRBV6-5	few	-
CSANPGLALEQFF	TGCAGCGCCAACCCGGGACTAGCCCTTGAGCAGTTCTTC	13	TRBJ2-1	TRBV29-1	few	TRBD2
CSVENTAGNEQYF	TGCAGCGTTGAAAATACGGCAGGGAACGAGCAGTACTTC	13	TRBJ2-7	TRBV29-1	-	-
CAIALGPRYEQYF	TGTGCCATAGCCCTCGGACCCCGCTACGAGCAGTACTTC	13	TRBJ2-7	TRBV11-2	few	-
CASSVGDRAGYTF	TGTGCCAGCAGCGTAGGGGACAGGGCTGGCTACACCTTC	13	TRBJ1-2	TRBV9	-	TRBD1
CASSFGGASSYEQYF	TGTGCCAGCAGTTTTGGGGGCGCAAGCTCCTACGAGCAGTACTTC	15	TRBJ2-7	TRBV28	-	-
CSVRQGYYGYTF	TGCAGCGTAAGACAGGGGTACTATGGCTACACCTTC	12	TRBJ1-2	TRBV29-1	-	TRBD1
CASSLGAGGETQYF	TGTGCCAGCAGCTTAGGCGCGGGGGGAGAGACCCAGTACTTC	14	TRBJ2-5	TRBV7-2	-	TRBD2
CASSLVGGQETQYF	TGTGCCAGCAGCTTAGTCGGTGGCCAAGAGACCCAGTACTTC	14	TRBJ2-5	TRBV7-2	few	-
CAWSGTGRAIF	TGTGCCTGGAGTGGGACAGGGCGTGCCATCTTC	11	TRBJ1-2	TRBV30	-	TRBD1
CASLPSGETQYF	TGTGCCAGCCTTCCTAGCGGGGAGACCCAGTACTTC	12	TRBJ2-5	TRBV2	-	TRBD2
CASRGQVYEQYF	TGTGCCAGCAGAGGACAGGTTTACGAGCAGTACTTC	12	TRBJ2-7	TRBV28	-	TRBD1
CASSVIRDPATDTQYF	TGTGCCAGCAGCGTGATCCGGGATCCAGCGACAGATACGCAGTATTTT	16	TRBJ2-3	TRBV9	-	-
CASSPVWGSHNSPLHF	TGTGCCAGCAGCCCCGTATGGGGGAGCCATAATTCACCCCTCCACTTT	16	TRBJ1-6	TRBV9	-	-
CASSSVPGQGDIQYF	TGTGCCAGCAGCTCCGTCCCGGGACAGGGAGACATTCAGTACTTC	15	TRBJ2-4	TRBV11-2	-	TRBD1
CASSQDNSAEGMGTDTQYF	TGCGCCAGCAGCCAAGATAATTCAGCAGAAGGAATGGGAACAGATACGCAGTATTTT	19	TRBJ2-3	TRBV4-3	once	-
CSVGAVEAFF	TGCAGCGTTGGCGCGGTGGAAGCTTTCTTT	10	TRBJ1-1	TRBV29-1	few	-
CSVAGTGGSYGYTF	TGCAGCGTTGCCGGGACAGGGGGCTCCTATGGCTACACCTTC	14	TRBJ1-2	TRBV29-1	-	TRBD1
CASSLTGQGIDTQYF	TGTGCCAGCAGCCTCACGGGACAGGGTATCGATACGCAGTATTTT	15	TRBJ2-3	TRBV7-9	-	TRBD1
CASSHLTSGADTQYF	TGTGCCAGCAGCCATTTGACTAGCGGAGCAGATACGCAGTATTTT	15	TRBJ2-3	TRBV6-6	-	TRBD2